The present entry profiles one TCR beta chain with its context. Germline V lookup: CDR1 MNHEY, CDR2 SMNVEV (reference sequence). The CDR3 spans 15 residues. Germline trimming cut 5 bases from V and 7 bases from J; bases unmatched to any gene: 10. The source of the sample is a study of blood T cell repertoires in COVID-19. Overall study: Acute and convalescent COVID-19 specimens originated in the United States, Italy and Spain. T cells, B-cell-depleted T cells, or PBMCs provided the cDNA or gDNA that served as material.

Per the study methods: Amplifying reference gene primers gave estimates of nucleated cell counts. The repertoire was sequenced with immunoSEQ multiplex PCR; TCRdb's copy has only in-frame clones and lacks some. The V and J calls and clone size were taken over from that table, and D and trimming were inferred from the DNA. The table lists around 220,000 clones, about 88% of them singletons. The TCR was taken from a woman aged 40-49 years who had recovered from COVID-19. This chain links TRBV27 with TRBJ2-2; 7 bases fit TRBD2. Sequenced material: peripheral blood. CDR3: CASSPRWGGSGELFF. The DNA for the CDR3 is TGTGCCAGCAGTCCAAGGTGGGGAGGGAGCGGGGAGCTGTTTTTT.